What follows are 10 T cell receptor beta chains derived from one specimen sequenced in a study of graft-versus-host responses after intestinal transplantation. Only in-frame clones appear in the TCRdb table, and some are missing; sequencing was by immunoSEQ multiplex PCR. The sample has 100,000 to 120,000 clones; roughly 95% are singletons. Their target antigens are unknown. Sequencing used unstimulated CD8+ T cells sorted from spleen or lymph node cells, obtained before intestinal transplant. The receptors shown here come from a human donor who received an intestinal transplant.

This clone showed up just once. The chain has TRBV27 and TRBJ2-1, with 7 positions matching TRBD1. V lost 8 bases, J lost 0 bases, and 7 bases stayed unmatched. The germline CDR1 and CDR2 sequences are MNHEY and SMNVEV (reference sequence). There are 15 residues in the CDR3. CDR3 sequence: CASRDSLSSYNEQFF. The CDR3, as DNA: TGTGCCAGCCGGGACAGCCTGAGCTCCTACAATGAGCAGTTCTTC.

This rearrangement joins TRBV6-5 to TRBJ1-5; 9 bases agree with TRBD1. Germline CDR1 is MNHEY and CDR2 is SVGAGI. Trimming at V came to 2 bases and at J to 5 bases, leaving 1 base not matched to a gene. The CDR3 is made up of 14 amino acids. CDR3 sequence: CASSYRTGDQPQHF. Written as DNA, the CDR3 is TGTGCCAGCAGTTACCGGACAGGGGATCAGCCCCAGCATTTT.

The chain recombines TRBV5-1 with TRBJ2-3; D is undetermined. CDR1 and CDR2 (germline): SGHRS, YFSETQ. The CDR3 loop spans 17 amino acids. V was clipped by 0 bases and J by 3 bases, with 17 bases between them. CDR3 sequence (DNA): TGCGCCAGCAGCTTGGCCCGGGTCCTATCTGGAACAGATACGCAGTATTTT. This gives the protein CASSLARVLSGTDTQYF.

The V call is TRBV9, the J call TRBJ2-2; TRBD2 matches 8 bases. The V gene end was trimmed by 0 bases and the J gene end by 7 bases; junction bases not matched to a gene: 8. Germline V gives CDR1 SGDLS, CDR2 YYNGEE. The CDR3 is 16 amino acids. In DNA, the CDR3 is TGTGCCAGCAGCGTAGGTGGTAGCGGGACTGGCGGGGAGCTGTTTTTT. Its translation: CASSVGGSGTGGELFF.

This chain links TRBV5-1 with TRBJ2-7, with D possibly being TRBD1 (6 bases). V gave up 7 bases and J gave up 3 bases, with 20 bases separating them. The CDR3 length is 15 residues. Germline lookup yields CDR1 SGHRS and CDR2 YFSETQ. CDR3 in DNA: TGCGCCAGCCGCGGCGAAACAGGGTTTATCTACGAGCAGTACTTC. It is translated as CASRGETGFIYEQYF.

The chain couples TRBV9 to TRBJ1-1; 11 nucleotides agree with TRBD1. Germline assignment: CDR1 SGDLS and CDR2 YYNGEE. This CDR3 spans 15 amino acids. The ends lost 3 bases at V and 5 bases at J; junction bases unmatched: 6. CDR3 nucleotides: TGTGCCAGCAGCGCCTCCGGGACAGGGGGGACTGAAGCTTTCTTT. The encoded protein is CASSASGTGGTEAFF. Using reference TRBV9 and TRBJ1-1 for the parts outside the CDR3, the full variable domain is DSGVTQTPKHLITATGQRVTLRCSPRSGDLSVYWYQQSLDQGLQFLIQYYNGEERAKGNILERFSAQQFPDLHSELNLSSLELGDSALYFCASSASGTGGTEAFFGQGTRLTVV.

This clone was seen a single time. V usage is TRBV28 and J usage is TRBJ1-5; D is perhaps TRBD1 (5 bases). Germline-derived CDR1 and CDR2 are MDHEN and SYDVKM. The CDR3 covers 19 residues. Trimming left V 6 bases short and J 0 bases short, with 24 bases between. Here the CDR3 reads CASRVQTAGYAYSNQPQHF. In DNA form, the CDR3 reads TGTGCCAGCAGGGTTCAGACAGCCGGCTACGCGTATAGCAATCAGCCCCAGCATTTT. The full variable domain, rest sourced from reference TRBV28 and TRBJ1-5, is DVKVTQSSRYLVKRTGEKVFLECVQDMDHENMFWYRQDPGLGLRLIYFSYDVKMKEKGDIPEGYSVSREKKERFSLILESASTNQTSMYLCASRVQTAGYAYSNQPQHFGDGTRLSIL.

This clone was counted a single time. The rearrangement joins TRBV28 to TRBJ1-1; 7 nucleotides agree with TRBD1. With 8 bases clipped from V and 6 bases from J, the junction kept 9 bases outside the gene matches. The germline V gene encodes CDR1 MDHEN and CDR2 SYDVKM. The CDR3 covers 13 residues. The CDR3 DNA is TGTGCCAGCTGCCCCCCAAGGGGGCCTGAAGCTTTCTTT. It is translated as CASCPPRGPEAFF.

V is TRBV19 and J is TRBJ2-7; a possible D gene is TRBD2 (6 bases). This CDR3 contains 17 residues. Germline assignment: CDR1 LNHDA and CDR2 SQIVND (reference sequence). The V end lost 2 bases, the J end lost 2 bases, and 19 bases lay between the germline ends. CDR3 protein: CASSISPGGDFTYEQYF. In DNA, the CDR3 is TGTGCCAGTAGTATAAGTCCAGGTGGGGACTTCACCTACGAGCAGTACTTC.

The chain employs TRBV19 and TRBJ1-5; D gene unclear. V lost 5 bases and J lost 6, with 14 bases in between. CDR1 and CDR2 from the germline V gene are LNHDA and SQIVND (reference sequence). The CDR3 runs 14 residues. CDR3 sequence (DNA): TGTGCCAGTAGTCTCATCGGGCTAGGTCAGCCCCAGCATTTT. Translated: CASSLIGLGQPQHF. Full variable domain (remainder filled in from reference TRBV19 and TRBJ1-5): DGGITQSPKYLFRKEGQNVTLSCEQNLNHDAMYWYRQDPGQGLRLIYYSQIVNDFQKGDIAEGYSVSREKKESFPLTVTSAQKNPTAFYLCASSLIGLGQPQHFGDGTRLSIL.